Detailed here is one T cell receptor beta chain. The antigen is not known. Profiling relied on immunoSEQ multiplex PCR, and the TCRdb table lists in-frame clones only, not all of them. This table has 20,000 to 30,000 clones, over 70% appearing once. This CDR3 region has 15 residues. Germline assignment: CDR1 SNHLY and CDR2 FYNNEI. Trimming left V 2 bases short and J 0 bases short, with 9 bases between. Any history of autoimmune disease or systemic immunosuppression disqualified patients. The source of the sample is a study of OX40 agonist ivuxolimab in advanced cancers. About the study: Patients were treated with ivuxolimab, an agonistic anti-OX40 (CD134) antibody. The study, taken as a whole, reports: Partial responders dosed at 0.1-3.0 mg/kg displayed clonal expansion ranking among the lowest.

The sequence was collected from an adult with an advanced solid tumor such as melanoma, head and neck, liver or kidney cancer. Sequencing was performed on CD4+ or CD8+ T cells sorted from blood, taken in a trial of the OX40 agonist ivuxolimab. The V and J genes are TRBV2 and TRBJ2-3; D remains ambiguous. Written as DNA, the CDR3 is TGTGCCAGCAGTGAAACCTGGGCTAGCACAGATACGCAGTATTTT. It specifies CASSETWASTDTQYF. The entire variable domain, with the rest obtained from reference TRBV2 and TRBJ2-3, is as follows: EPEVTQTPSHQVTQMGQEVILRCVPISNHLYFYWYRQILGQKVEFLVSFYNNEISEKSEIFDDQFSVERPDGSNFTLKIRSTKLEDSAMYFCASSETWASTDTQYFGPGTRLTVL.